What follows is one T cell receptor beta chain and its context. This entry comes from a study of shared clonotypes between healthy human individuals. Across the study: Three plates each covered CD4 naive and memory; CD8 naive two, CD8 memory one.

This CDR3 spans 13 amino acids. Germline-derived CDR1 and CDR2 are SGHRS and YFSETQ. The V and J ends lost 3 bases and 6 bases, in that order; junction bases with no gene match: 4. TCRdb keeps only in-frame clones here, not all; method: immunoSEQ multiplex PCR. The sample includes 600,000 to 700,000 clones, roughly 73% of them seen just once. Negatively enriched CD4+ T cells were divided by CD45RA into naive and memory. The specimen was memory CD4+ T cells sorted from blood. As for subset: CD45RA-negative fraction. The rearrangement uses TRBV5-1 and TRBJ2-3; 7 nucleotides agree with TRBD2. This TCR came from a woman younger than 45 in good health. The chain's CDR3 is CASSSFGGDTQYF. As DNA, the CDR3 is TGCGCCAGCAGCTCGTTCGGGGGGGATACGCAGTATTTT.